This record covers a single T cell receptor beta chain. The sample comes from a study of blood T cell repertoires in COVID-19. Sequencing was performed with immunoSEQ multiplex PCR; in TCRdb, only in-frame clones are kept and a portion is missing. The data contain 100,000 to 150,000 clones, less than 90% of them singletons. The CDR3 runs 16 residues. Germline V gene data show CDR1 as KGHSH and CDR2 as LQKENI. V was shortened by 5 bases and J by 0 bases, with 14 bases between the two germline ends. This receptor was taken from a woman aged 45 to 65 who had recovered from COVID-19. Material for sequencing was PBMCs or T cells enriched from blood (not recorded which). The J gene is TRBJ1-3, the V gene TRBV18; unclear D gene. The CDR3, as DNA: TGTGCCAGCTCAATAGCCCCGGGAAACTCTGGAAACACCATATATTTT. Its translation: CASSIAPGNSGNTIYF.